Here is one T cell receptor beta chain with its context. Using immunoSEQ multiplex PCR, the repertoire was profiled, and TCRdb retains in-frame clones only, with some absent. This table holds 150,000 to 200,000 clones, about 90% found once. This specimen comes from a study of control samples from healthy donors and cancer patients. There are 16 residues in the CDR3. The germline V and J ends were trimmed by 5 bases and 3 bases, with 14 bases remaining between them. Germline CDR1 SNHLY, CDR2 FYNNEI. Sequenced material: blood. This clonotype was sampled from a middle-aged woman in good health. This chain links TRBV2 with TRBJ1-6; D perhaps matches TRBD1 (6 bases). CDR3 bases: TGTGCCAGCAGTCCGCAGGGGCCTTACTATAATTCACCCCTCCACTTT. Protein: CASSPQGPYYNSPLHF. The complete variable domain, with remaining parts taken from reference TRBV2 and TRBJ1-6, reads EPEVTQTPSHQVTQMGQEVILRCVPISNHLYFYWYRQILGQKVEFLVSFYNNEISEKSEIFDDQFSVERPDGSNFTLKIRSTKLEDSAMYFCASSPQGPYYNSPLHFGNGTRLTVT.